This T cell receptor beta chain was obtained from a study of response to subunit inactivated influenza vaccine. The V and J ends lost 6 bases and 1 base, in that order; junction bases with no gene match: 11. The length of the CDR3 is 17 residues. Germline V gives CDR1 MNHNS, CDR2 SASEGT. Overall study findings and caveats: Each seasonal influenza vaccination recruits few new T cells, the authors suggested.

A word on this clonotype: Its specificity is not known.

TCRdb reprocessed the RT-PCR reads with MiXCR, giving one entry per CDR3 protein. Counted here are approximately 170,000 distinct CDR3 sequences, under 15% occurring once; the ten biggest clones make up 20% to 30%. The source of this sequence is a man between 45 and 60 years old who received an inactivated influenza vaccine. The rearrangement uses TRBV6-1 and TRBJ2-7, with 11 bases fitting TRBD2. Source: CD8+ T cells sorted from PBMCs, taken roughly 5 days after vaccination. The CDR3, as DNA: TGTGCCAGCAGGATCGGACTAGCGGGCCCGCCTTCCTACGAGCAGTACTTC. Its protein is CASRIGLAGPPSYEQYF.